The 19 T cell receptor beta chains below come from one sample, sequenced in a study of cytomegalovirus exposure and HLA in healthy donors. Amplification used 60 Vbeta primers and 13 Jbeta primers. Repertoires were generated with immunoSEQ multiplex PCR, while TCRdb's copy carries only in-frame clones and drops some. The repertoire holds around 130,000 clones, with 8.5% to 10% as singletons. The specimen was PBMCs. These receptors were obtained from a man in his forties in good health and CMV-seronegative.

The J gene is TRBJ1-5, the V gene TRBV2, with a possible D match to TRBD1 (6 bases). The CDR3 has 16 amino acids. Germline V gene data show CDR1 as SNHLY and CDR2 as FYNNEI. The V end lost 6 bases, the J end lost 4 bases, and 19 bases lay between the germline ends. CDR3 region: CASRDSTGYGNQPQHF. In nucleotides, the CDR3 is TGTGCCAGCAGGGATTCTACAGGGTACGGGAATCAGCCCCAGCATTTT.

This chain uses TRBV6-1 with TRBJ1-1; D remains unclear. Germline values: CDR1 MNHNS, CDR2 SASEGT. This CDR3 has 13 residues. V was clipped by 4 bases and J by 5 bases, with 11 bases between them. CDR3 protein: CASSGRVWTEAFF. The CDR3 coding sequence is TGTGCCAGCAGTGGGAGGGTATGGACTGAAGCTTTCTTT.

This clone appeared a single time. The CDR3 does not end in the conserved phenylalanine or tryptophan, so this is likely a read error. No DNA is shown, since the ends of the CDR3 on it are uncertain; the CDR3 is the one TCRdb lists. V gene TRBV11-2 combines with J gene TRBJ1-5; TRBD1, the D gene given by the table, was not confirmed from the DNA. Germline CDR1 and CDR2: SGHAT and FQNNGV. The CDR3 extends over 13 residues, inclusive of both ends. CDR3 residues: CASSPDRVQPKHL.

This clone was found a few times. The same CDR3 also results from other DNA sequences found in this sample. The chain employs TRBV5-1 and TRBJ1-4; 7 bases are shared with TRBD1. The germline gives CDR1 SGHRS, CDR2 YFSETQ. The J segment lost 4 bases and the V segment lost 0 bases, leaving 0 bases of the junction unmatched. The CDR3 sequence is 14 residues long. The CDR3 here is CASSLGQGNEKLFF. The CDR3 DNA sequence: TGCGCCAGCAGCTTGGGACAGGGTAATGAAAAACTGTTTTTT.

This clone was detected a few times. Other DNA sequences of this sample code for an identical CDR3. V is TRBV19 and J is TRBJ2-3; 12 nucleotides match TRBD2. This CDR3 has 15 amino acids. Germline trimming cut 5 bases from V and 6 bases from J; bases unmatched to any gene: 6. In germline, CDR1 is LNHDA, CDR2 SQIVND (reference sequence). The CDR3 sequence: CASSPPGTSGDTQYF. The DNA for the CDR3 is TGTGCCAGTAGTCCCCCCGGGACTAGCGGGGATACGCAGTATTTT.

A few counts support this clone. The rearrangement links TRBV5-6 to TRBJ1-6, with a tentative D call TRBD1 (5 bases). V lost 0 bases, J lost 9 bases, and 10 bases lay in between. This CDR3 is 14 amino acids long. Germline V gene data show CDR1 as SGHDT and CDR2 as YYEEEE. CDR3 bases: TGTGCCAGCAGCTTGGGGACATCGAGTTCACCCCTCCACTTT. Its translation is CASSLGTSSSPLHF.

The rearrangement uses TRBV30 and TRBJ2-2; 11 bases map to TRBD1. Germline values: CDR1 GTSNPN, CDR2 SVGIG (reference sequence). J gave up 5 bases and V 3 bases, and 11 bases lay outside the gene matches. This CDR3 comprises 17 residues. The DNA of the CDR3 is TGTGCCTGGAGCGGGGGACAGGGGGGAAGGATGACCGGGGAGCTGTTTTTT. It encodes CAWSGGQGGRMTGELFF.

This rearrangement joins TRBV19 to TRBJ1-2; 7 positions agree with TRBD1. Unmatched junction bases numbered 5, after V lost 10 bases and J lost 0 bases. Germline V gene data show CDR1 as LNHDA and CDR2 as SQIVND (reference sequence). The CDR3 contains 13 residues. The CDR3 sequence: CATRDRTNYGYTF. The CDR3 nucleotides are TGTGCCACCCGGGACAGAACTAACTATGGCTACACCTTC.

CDR3 protein: CASSSEAVETQYF. CDR3 nucleotides: TGTGCCAGCAGCTCCGAAGCCGTGGAGACCCAGTACTTC. The genes are TRBV11-2 and TRBJ2-5; D not certain. Trimming removed 4 bases from V and 5 bases from J, with 11 bases in between. This CDR3 has 13 amino acids. From germline, CDR1 is SGHAT and CDR2 FQNNGV.

This clone occurred a few times. The rearrangement uses TRBV2 and TRBJ2-5; 7 positions agree with TRBD2. Germline V gives CDR1 SNHLY, CDR2 FYNNEI. The CDR3 loop spans 17 amino acids. The trim removed 6 bases at V and 1 base at J, leaving 14 bases unmatched. This CDR3 reads CASSRLTGRGLQETQYF. CDR3 in DNA: TGTGCCAGCAGCCGACTTACGGGGAGGGGACTCCAAGAGACCCAGTACTTC.

This clone was counted only a few times. V and J are TRBV11-1 and TRBJ2-3; no reliable D call. Germline V gene data show CDR1 as SGHAT and CDR2 as FQDESV (reference sequence). Trimming pared 5 bases from V and 0 bases from J, leaving 3 bases between. CDR3 length equals 12 residues. CDR3 DNA sequence: TGTGCCAGCAGCCCGAGCACAGATACGCAGTATTTT. Its translation is CASSPSTDTQYF. The full variable domain, in which reference TRBV11-1 and TRBJ2-3 provide the parts outside the CDR3, is EAEVAQSPRYKITEKSQAVAFWCDPISGHATLYWYRQILGQGPELLVQFQDESVVDDSQLPKDRFSAERLKGVDSTLKIQPAELGDSAMYLCASSPSTDTQYFGPGTRLTVL.

The chain links TRBV27 to TRBJ2-7, with TRBD1 identical over 10 bases. The CDR3 totals 15 residues. With 5 bases clipped from V and 5 bases from J, the junction kept 9 bases outside the gene matches. Germline lookup yields CDR1 MNHEY and CDR2 SMNVEV (reference sequence). CDR3 in amino acids: CASSPTGTGVDEQYF. The CDR3 region has the DNA TGTGCCAGCAGTCCCACCGGGACAGGGGTGGACGAGCAGTACTTC.

This chain connects TRBV15 to TRBJ2-5; D ambiguous. This CDR3 has 15 residues. V was shortened by 0 bases and J by 1 base, with 9 bases between the two germline ends. In germline, CDR1 is LNHNV, CDR2 YYDKDF (reference sequence). The CDR3 region is CATSRDSVPQETQYF. CDR3 bases: TGTGCCACCAGCAGAGATTCAGTCCCCCAAGAGACCCAGTACTTC.

This clone occurred a few times. The rearrangement links TRBV9 to TRBJ2-5; TRBD1 matches 9 bases. The J call is uncertain, as TRBJ2-7 better fits the DNA end. Germline V CDR1 and CDR2: SGDLS, YYNGEE. The CDR3 runs to 14 residues. The CDR3 region is CASDPGTGSYEQYF. CDR3 coding DNA: TGTGCCAGCGACCCCGGGACAGGGTCCTACGAGCAGTACTTC.

V is TRBV19 and J is TRBJ1-5; TRBD1 is a possible D gene (6 bases). The germline V gene has CDR1 LNHDA and CDR2 SQIVND (reference sequence). V shed 7 bases and J shed 0 bases, with 16 bases lying between them. The CDR3 totals 16 residues. The CDR3 here is CASTWGGAPSNQPQHF. The CDR3 region has the DNA TGTGCCAGTACTTGGGGGGGGGCGCCTAGCAATCAGCCCCAGCATTTT.

Ten or more counts support this clone. V and J are TRBV19 and TRBJ2-2; TRBD2 matches 9 bases. The V gene's germline CDR1 is LNHDA and CDR2 SQIVND (reference sequence). The junction had 10 bases not matched to a gene; V was cut back by 7 bases and J by 7 bases. The CDR3 runs to 15 residues. The CDR3 loop reads CASKVGGGAVGELFF. In DNA form, the CDR3 reads TGTGCCAGTAAGGTCGGCGGGGGGGCCGTCGGGGAGCTGTTTTTT.

This clone showed up many times. The CDR3 DNA sequence: TGCGCCAGCAGCCAAGGGCGGTTAAATCAGCCCCAGCATTTT. Translated: CASSQGRLNQPQHF. The chain carries TRBV4-3 and TRBJ1-5; D not resolved. CDR1 is LGHNA and CDR2 is YSLEER in the germline V gene. Deletions cut 1 base from V and 4 bases from J, with 8 bases between. This CDR3 is built from 14 residues.

This chain joins TRBV21-1 and TRBJ2-3; the table's TRBD2 call for D was not verified on the DNA. TRBV21-1 is tagged as a pseudogene. This CDR3 has 13 residues. CDR3 protein: CASSLVLTDTQYF. The DNA for the CDR3 is TGTGCCAGCAGCCTAGTACTCACAGATACGCAGTATTTT.

The chain recombines TRBV7-9 with TRBJ1-6; D not resolved. Germline CDR1 SEHNR, CDR2 FQNEAQ (reference sequence). The CDR3 has 16 amino acids. V was trimmed by 1 base and J by 0 bases, leaving 7 bases between them. The CDR3 is CASSLDVSSYNSPLHF. CDR3 nucleotide sequence: TGTGCCAGCAGCTTAGACGTGAGCTCCTATAATTCACCCCTCCACTTT.